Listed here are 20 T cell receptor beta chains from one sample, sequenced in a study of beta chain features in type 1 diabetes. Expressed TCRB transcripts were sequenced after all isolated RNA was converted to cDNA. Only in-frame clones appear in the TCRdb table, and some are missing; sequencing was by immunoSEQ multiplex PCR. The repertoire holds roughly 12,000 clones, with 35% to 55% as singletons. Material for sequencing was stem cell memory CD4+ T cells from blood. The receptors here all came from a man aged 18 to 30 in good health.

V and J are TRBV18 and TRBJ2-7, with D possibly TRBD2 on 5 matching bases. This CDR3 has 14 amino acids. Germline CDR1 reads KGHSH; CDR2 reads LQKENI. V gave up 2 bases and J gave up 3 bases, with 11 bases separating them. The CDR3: CASSPRTELYEQYF. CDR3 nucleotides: TGTGCCAGCTCACCAAGGACTGAACTCTACGAGCAGTACTTC.

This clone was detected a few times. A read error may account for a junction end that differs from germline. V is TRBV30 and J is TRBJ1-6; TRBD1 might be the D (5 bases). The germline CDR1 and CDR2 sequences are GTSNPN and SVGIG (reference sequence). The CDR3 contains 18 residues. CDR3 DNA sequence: TGTGCCTGGAGTCCCACGGTTGGGGCACCGGCCTATGATTCACCCCTCCACTTT. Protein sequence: CAWSPTVGAPAYDSPLHF.

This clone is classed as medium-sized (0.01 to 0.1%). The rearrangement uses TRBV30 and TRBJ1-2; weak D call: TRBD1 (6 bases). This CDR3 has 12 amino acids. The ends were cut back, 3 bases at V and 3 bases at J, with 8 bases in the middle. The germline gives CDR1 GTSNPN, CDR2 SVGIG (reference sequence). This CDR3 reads CAWRWTDYGYTF. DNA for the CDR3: TGTGCCTGGAGATGGACAGACTATGGCTACACCTTC.

The CDR3 spells CASSRSGLRRWGANVLTF. The CDR3 region has the DNA TGTGCCAGCAGCCGGTCGGGACTCCGGCGGTGGGGGGCCAACGTCCTGACTTTC. The chain carries TRBV7-9 and TRBJ2-6; TRBD2 is a possible D gene (6 bases). Germline values: CDR1 SEHNR, CDR2 FQNEAQ (reference sequence). The V end was cut by 5 bases, the J end by 4 bases, with 21 bases between. CDR3 length: 18 residues.

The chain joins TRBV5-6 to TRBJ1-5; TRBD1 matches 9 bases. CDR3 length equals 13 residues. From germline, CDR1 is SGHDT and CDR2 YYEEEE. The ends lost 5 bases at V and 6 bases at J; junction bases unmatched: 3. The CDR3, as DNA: TGTGCCAGCAGTAGGACAGGGGCTCAGCCCCAGCATTTT. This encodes CASSRTGAQPQHF.

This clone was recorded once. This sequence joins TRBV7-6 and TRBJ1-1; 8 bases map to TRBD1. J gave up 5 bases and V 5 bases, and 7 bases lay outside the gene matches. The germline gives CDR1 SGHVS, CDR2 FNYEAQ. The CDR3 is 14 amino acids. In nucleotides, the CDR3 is TGTGCCAGCAGCCCCGACAGGGGAGGAACTGAAGCTTTCTTT. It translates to CASSPDRGGTEAFF.

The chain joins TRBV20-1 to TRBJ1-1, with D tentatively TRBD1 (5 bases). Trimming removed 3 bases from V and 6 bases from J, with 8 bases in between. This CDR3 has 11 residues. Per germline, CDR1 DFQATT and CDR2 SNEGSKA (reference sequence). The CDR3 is CSARTESEAFF. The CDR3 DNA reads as TGCAGTGCTAGGACAGAATCTGAAGCTTTCTTT.

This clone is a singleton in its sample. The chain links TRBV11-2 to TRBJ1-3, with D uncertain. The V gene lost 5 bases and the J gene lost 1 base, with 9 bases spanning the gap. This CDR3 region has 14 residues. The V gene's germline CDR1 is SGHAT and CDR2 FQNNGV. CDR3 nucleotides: TGTGCCAGCAGCCCGGTGCAATCTGGAAACACCATATATTTT. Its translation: CASSPVQSGNTIYF.

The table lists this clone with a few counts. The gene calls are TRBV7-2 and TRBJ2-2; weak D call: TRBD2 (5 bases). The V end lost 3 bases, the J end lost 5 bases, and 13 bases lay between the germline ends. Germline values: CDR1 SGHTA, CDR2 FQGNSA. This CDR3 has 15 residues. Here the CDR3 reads CASSLSGTLTGELFF. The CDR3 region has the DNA TGTGCCAGCAGCTTGAGCGGCACGTTGACCGGGGAGCTGTTTTTT. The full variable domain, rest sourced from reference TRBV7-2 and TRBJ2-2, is GAGVSQSPSNKVTEKGKDVELRCDPISGHTALYWYRQSLGQGLEFLIYFQGNSAPDKSGLPSDRFSAERTGGSVSTLTIQRTQQEDSAVYLCASSLSGTLTGELFFGEGSRLTVL.

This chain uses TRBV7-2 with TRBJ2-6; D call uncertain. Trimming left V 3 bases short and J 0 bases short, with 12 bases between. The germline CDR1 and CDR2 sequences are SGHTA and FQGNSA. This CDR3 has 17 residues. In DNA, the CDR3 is TGTGCCAGCAGCTTTAGTGGTCAACTCTCTGGGGCCAACGTCCTGACTTTC. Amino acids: CASSFSGQLSGANVLTF.

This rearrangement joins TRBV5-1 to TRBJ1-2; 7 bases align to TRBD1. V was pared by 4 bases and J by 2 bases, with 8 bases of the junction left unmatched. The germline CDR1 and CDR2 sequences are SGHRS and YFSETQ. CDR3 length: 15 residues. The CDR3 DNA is TGCGCCAGCAGCCCGAGACAGGGATTGAACTATGGCTACACCTTC. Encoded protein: CASSPRQGLNYGYTF.

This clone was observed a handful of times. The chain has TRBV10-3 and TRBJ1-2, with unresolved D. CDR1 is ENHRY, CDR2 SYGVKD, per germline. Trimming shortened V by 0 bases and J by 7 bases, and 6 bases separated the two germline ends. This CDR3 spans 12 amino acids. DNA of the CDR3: TGTGCCATCAGTGAGTCAGGAGGTGGCTACACCTTC. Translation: CAISESGGGYTF.

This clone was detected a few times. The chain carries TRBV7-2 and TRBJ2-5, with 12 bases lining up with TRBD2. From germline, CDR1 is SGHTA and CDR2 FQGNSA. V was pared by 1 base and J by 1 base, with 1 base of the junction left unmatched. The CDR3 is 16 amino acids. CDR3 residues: CASSLGTSGVQETQYF. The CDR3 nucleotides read TGTGCCAGCAGCTTAGGGACTAGCGGGGTCCAAGAGACCCAGTACTTC.

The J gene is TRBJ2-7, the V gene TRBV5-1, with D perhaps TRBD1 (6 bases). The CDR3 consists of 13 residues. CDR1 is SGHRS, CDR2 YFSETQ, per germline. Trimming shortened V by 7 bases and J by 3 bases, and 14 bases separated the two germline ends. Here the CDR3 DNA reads TGCGCCAGCTCCGTAAAGGGGGACTACGAGCAGTACTTC. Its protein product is CASSVKGDYEQYF.

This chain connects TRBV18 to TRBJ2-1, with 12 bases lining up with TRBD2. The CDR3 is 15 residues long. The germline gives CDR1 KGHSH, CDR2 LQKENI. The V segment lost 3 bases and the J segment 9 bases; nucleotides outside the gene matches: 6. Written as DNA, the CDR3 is TGTGCCAGCTCACCCGGACTAGCGGGGAAGGGTGAGCAGTTCTTC. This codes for CASSPGLAGKGEQFF.

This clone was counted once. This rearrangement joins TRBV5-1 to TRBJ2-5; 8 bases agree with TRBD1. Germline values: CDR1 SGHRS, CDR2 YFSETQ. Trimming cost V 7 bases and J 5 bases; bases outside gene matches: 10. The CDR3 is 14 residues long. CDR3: CASHTRGLMETQYF. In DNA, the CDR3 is TGCGCCAGCCATACCAGGGGGCTGATGGAGACCCAGTACTTC.

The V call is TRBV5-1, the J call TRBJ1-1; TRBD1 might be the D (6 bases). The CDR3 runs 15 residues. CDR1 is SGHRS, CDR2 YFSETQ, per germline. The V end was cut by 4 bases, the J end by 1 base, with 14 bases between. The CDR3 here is CASSPPGQSNTEAFF. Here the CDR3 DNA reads TGCGCCAGCAGCCCGCCGGGACAATCGAACACTGAAGCTTTCTTT. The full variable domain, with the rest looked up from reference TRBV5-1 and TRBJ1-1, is KAGVTQTPRYLIKTRGQQVTLSCSPISGHRSVSWYQQTPGQGLQFLFEYFSETQRNKGNFPGRFSGRQFSNSRSEMNVSTLELGDSALYLCASSPPGQSNTEAFFGQGTRLTVV.

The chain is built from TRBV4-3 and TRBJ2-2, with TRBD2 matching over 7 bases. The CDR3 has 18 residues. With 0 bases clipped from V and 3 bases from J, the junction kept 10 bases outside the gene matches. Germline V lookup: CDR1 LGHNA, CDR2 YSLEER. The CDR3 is CASSQETGGRGYTGELFF. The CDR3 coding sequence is TGCGCCAGCAGCCAAGAGACTGGGGGGAGGGGCTACACCGGGGAGCTGTTTTTT.

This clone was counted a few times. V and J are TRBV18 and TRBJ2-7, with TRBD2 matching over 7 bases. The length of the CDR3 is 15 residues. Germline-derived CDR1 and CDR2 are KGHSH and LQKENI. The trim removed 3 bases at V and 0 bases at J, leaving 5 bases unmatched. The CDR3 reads CASSPTPGGSYEQYF. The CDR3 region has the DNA TGTGCCAGCTCACCGACCCCGGGGGGCTCCTACGAGCAGTACTTC. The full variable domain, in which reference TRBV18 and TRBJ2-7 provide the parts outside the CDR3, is NAGVMQNPRHLVRRRGQEARLRCSPMKGHSHVYWYRQLPEEGLKFMVYLQKENIIDESGMPKERFSAEFPKEGPSILRIQQVVRGDSAAYFCASSPTPGGSYEQYFGPGTRLTVT.

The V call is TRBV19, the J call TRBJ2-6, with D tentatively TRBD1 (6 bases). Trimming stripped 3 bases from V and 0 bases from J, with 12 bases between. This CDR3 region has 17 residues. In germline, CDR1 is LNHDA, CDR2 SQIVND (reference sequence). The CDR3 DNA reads TGTGCCAGTAGTATGTGGCAGGGGAGCTCTGGGGCCAACGTCCTGACTTTC. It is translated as CASSMWQGSSGANVLTF. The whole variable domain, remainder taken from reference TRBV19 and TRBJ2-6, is DGGITQSPKYLFRKEGQNVTLSCEQNLNHDAMYWYRQDPGQGLRLIYYSQIVNDFQKGDIAEGYSVSREKKESFPLTVTSAQKNPTAFYLCASSMWQGSSGANVLTFGAGSRLTVL.